The entry that follows covers one T cell receptor (beta chain) sequence. V was pared by 4 bases and J by 3 bases, with 16 bases between. The CDR3 length is 15 residues. Germline-derived CDR1 and CDR2 are SGHNT and YYREEE (reference sequence). The sample belongs to a study of CD4+ T cells in melanoma. Libraries were prepared by immunoSEQ multiplex PCR; TCRdb keeps only in-frame clonotypes and omits some of them. The data show about 10,000 clones, about two thirds seen once. This sequence was found in a human donor with melanoma. The chain uses TRBV5-4 and TRBJ2-5, with a possible D match to TRBD1 (6 bases). Sequences were obtained from cells from a culture (not recorded whether cultured in vitro). The CDR3, as DNA: TGTGCCAGCAGCCAAGCCCTAAGGGACAAAGAGACCCAGTACTTC. Translated, it gives CASSQALRDKETQYF.